The rows below give T cell receptor beta chains drawn from one sample of a study of T-cell memory formation after mild COVID-19. TCRdb re-derived calls from the 5' RACE reads in MiXCR, one entry per CDR3 protein. The data show about 250,000 distinct CDR3 sequences, with 15% seen just once and over 2% held by the top ten. The sequenced sample consisted of PBMCs or a T cell subset sorted from them (not recorded which). The receptor set was obtained from an adult woman who had mild COVID-19 (a few samples of this study predate the infection). Cell type and time point are not known. The CDR3 runs from the conserved cysteine through the conserved F or W. A D gene is named only where the DNA matches it firmly. Size is stated for part of the rows, as once, few or many counts, or as a class when the clone is expanded.

>-|18|TRBV4-3|TRBJ2-1|TRBD2
TGCGCCAGCAGCCAACTAGCGGGGGGACCAAGCTCCTACAATGAGCAGTTCTTC
CASSQLAGGPSSYNEQFF
>few|12|TRBV5-4|TRBJ1-2|-
TGTGCCAGCAGCACGGGCCCGTATGGCTACACCTTC
CASSTGPYGYTF
>-|14|TRBV29-1|TRBJ1-1|TRBD1
TGCAGCGTCCAGGAGACAGGGGTAATCACTGAAGCTTTCTTT
CSVQETGVITEAFF
>-|14|TRBV7-2|TRBJ2-5|-
TGTGCCAGCAGCTTACAGGGGATCGAAGAGACCCAGTACTTC
CASSLQGIEETQYF
>-|13|TRBV29-1|TRBJ2-3|-
TGCAGCGTTCAAGGAAGAGTTCCCTTAGGGCAGTATTTT
CSVQGRVPLGQYF
>many|14|TRBV20-1|TRBJ2-1|-
TGCAGTGCTAGAGGTTCCGGGGTGTACAATGAGCAGTTCTTC
CSARGSGVYNEQFF
>-|13|TRBV9|TRBJ1-2|-
TGTGCCAGCAGCCCGAGAATGAACTATGGCTACACCTTC
CASSPRMNYGYTF
>many|12|TRBV18|TRBJ2-1|-
TGTGCCAGCTCACCAGTCCAAAATGAGCAGTTCTTC
CASSPVQNEQFF
>few|11|TRBV6-5|TRBJ2-1|TRBD1
TGTGCCAGCAGTTTCGGACAGGGACAGTTCTTC
CASSFGQGQFF
>many|14|TRBV9|TRBJ2-2|-
TGTGCCAGCAGCCCACAGCCCAACACCGGGGAGCTGTTTTTT
CASSPQPNTGELFF
>-|16|TRBV5-1|TRBJ2-3|TRBD2
TGCGCCAGCAGCTCTAACAGCGGGGTGTACACAGATACGCAGTATTTT
CASSSNSGVYTDTQYF
>many|18|TRBV5-1|TRBJ2-1|TRBD2
TGCGCCAGCAGCTCCCCTAAAAGGCCGGGACTAGCGTGGAATGAGCAGTTCTTC
CASSSPKRPGLAWNEQFF
>-|16|TRBV7-2|TRBJ2-4|-
TGTGCCAGCAGCTTAGCGATTGGGGGAGCCAAAAACATTCAGTACTTC
CASSLAIGGAKNIQYF
>few|16|TRBV20-1|TRBJ2-1|TRBD2
TGCAGTGCTAGTTCTGGCGGGAGTGTGTCCTACAATGAGCAGTTCTTC
CSASSGGSVSYNEQFF
>-|14|TRBV7-2|TRBJ1-2|-
TGTGCCAGCAGCTCGTACAGGGTGGGCTATGGCTACACCTTC
CASSSYRVGYGYTF
>few|14|TRBV6-5|TRBJ2-1|-
TGTGCCAGCAGTTACTCAATTTTGGGGAATGAGCAGTTCTTC
CASSYSILGNEQFF
>many|16|TRBV20-1|TRBJ2-3|TRBD2
TGCAGTGCCGCCCTCAGCGGGGGGGCCGGCACAGATACGCAGTATTTT
CSAALSGGAGTDTQYF
>-|15|TRBV19|TRBJ1-2|TRBD1
TGTGCCAGTAAGGTAAAAGGGACAGGAAACTATGGCTACACCTTC
CASKVKGTGNYGYTF
>-|14|TRBV7-9|TRBJ1-1|TRBD1
TGTGCCAGCAGCTACGACACGACAGGGACTGAAGCTTTCTTT
CASSYDTTGTEAFF
>-|15|TRBV6-1|TRBJ2-5|TRBD2
TGTGCCAGCAGTGATCGGCGGGGGGGGCAAGAGACCCAGTACTTC
CASSDRRGGQETQYF
>-|17|TRBV7-8|TRBJ1-5|TRBD1
TGTGCCAGCAGCTCCTACAGGGGGCAAAGGGCCAATCAGCCCCAGCATTTT
CASSSYRGQRANQPQHF
>few|16|TRBV12-3/TRBV12-4|TRBJ1-2|TRBD1
TGTGCCAGCAGTTCGAGTACTTCAGACAGGGGGGAAGGCTACACCTTC
CASSSSTSDRGEGYTF
>-|15|TRBV27|TRBJ2-5|-
TGTGCCAGCAGCCCCCAATCCGTGGGAGTTGAGACCCAGTACTTC
CASSPQSVGVETQYF
>few|15|TRBV2|TRBJ1-6|-
TGTGCCAGCAGTGGAGTCCGACAGGACCGTTCACCCCTCCACTTT
CASSGVRQDRSPLHF
>few|13|TRBV4-3|TRBJ1-1|-
TGCGCCAGCAGCCAAGGATGGACCGAAGAAGCTTTCTTT
CASSQGWTEEAFF
>many|12|TRBV5-1|TRBJ1-6|-
TGCGCCAGCAGCCTTCACAACCAGGCCCTCCACTTT
CASSLHNQALHF
>few|14|TRBV6-1|TRBJ2-5|-
TGTGCCAGCAGTGAAGAGACCCGGTGGGGGACCCAGTACTTC
CASSEETRWGTQYF
>-|17|TRBV6-5|TRBJ2-5|TRBD1
TGTGCCAGCAGTTACCCCCTGAGACCAGGGGGCAAGGAGACCCAGTACTTC
CASSYPLRPGGKETQYF
>many|16|TRBV5-5|TRBJ2-3|TRBD1
TGTGCCAGCAGCTTGGGGGGGACAGATTACACAGATACGCAGTATTTT
CASSLGGTDYTDTQYF
>few|13|TRBV6-6|TRBJ2-7|-
TGTGCCAGCAATACCGGACACGACTACGAGCAGTACTTC
CASNTGHDYEQYF
>few|15|TRBV9|TRBJ2-3|-
TGTGCCAGCAGTCCCGCCCGAGGGAGCACAGATACGCAGTATTTT
CASSPARGSTDTQYF
>many|16|TRBV7-6|TRBJ2-5|-
TGTGCCAGCAGCTCCCAACAGGGAAGGGTTCAAGAGACCCAGTACTTC
CASSSQQGRVQETQYF
>-|16|TRBV10-3|TRBJ2-3|TRBD2
TGTGCCATCAGTGAATGGACTAGCGGGGACACAGATACGCAGTATTTT
CAISEWTSGDTDTQYF
>-|17|TRBV4-1|TRBJ2-1|TRBD1
TGCGCCAGCAGCCAACCGACGACAGGGAGCTCCTACAATGAGCAGTTCTTC
CASSQPTTGSSYNEQFF
>-|13|TRBV25-1|TRBJ2-1|TRBD2
TGTGCCAGCACCGGGAGGTACCTAAATGAGCAGTTCTTC
CASTGRYLNEQFF
>-|15|TRBV5-6|TRBJ2-7|-
TGTGCCAGCAGCTTTAACTCGGCGCCGACCTACGAGCAGTACTTC
CASSFNSAPTYEQYF
>many|14|TRBV7-9|TRBJ2-7|-
TGTGCCAGCAGGGCCGGGACGGTGGATATCAAGCAGTACTTC
CASRAGTVDIKQYF
>-|14|TRBV4-2|TRBJ1-2|-
TGTGCCAGCAGCCCCGGTGGGTCAGGGGCTGGCTACACCTTC
CASSPGGSGAGYTF
>few|15|TRBV20-1|TRBJ2-2|-
TGCAGTGCTACGGATAGGGTGTTAAACACCGGGGAGCTGTTTTTT
CSATDRVLNTGELFF
>-|15|TRBV12-3/TRBV12-4|TRBJ2-1|TRBD2
TGTGCCGTCAAGCTAGCGGGAGTTATTCGCAAGGAGCAGTTCTTC
CAVKLAGVIRKEQFF
>many|15|TRBV12-3/TRBV12-4|TRBJ2-7|-
TGTGCCAGCAGTCCTGGGGACAATATTCCCTACGAGCAGTACTTC
CASSPGDNIPYEQYF
>-|18|TRBV2|TRBJ1-1|-
TGTGCCAGCAGCGTACCACCGGGACACCTCCCGGGAAACACTGAAGCTTTCTTT
CASSVPPGHLPGNTEAFF
>-|16|TRBV27|TRBJ1-1|-
TGTGCCAGCAGGAGTACAGGGTGGGGGGTGAGCACTGAAGCTTTCTTT
CASRSTGWGVSTEAFF
>-|17|TRBV5-1|TRBJ2-3|-
TGCGCCAGCAGCTTGGGCCACCGGGACATTGTCACAGATACGCAGTATTTT
CASSLGHRDIVTDTQYF
>few|13|TRBV5-1|TRBJ1-2|-
TGCGCCAGCAGCTTGGGTGGAGGGGAAGGCTACACCTTC
CASSLGGGEGYTF
>few|13|TRBV12-3/TRBV12-4|TRBJ2-1|-
TGTGCCAGCAGTCTCAACACGAACAATGAGCAGTTCTTC
CASSLNTNNEQFF
>few|18|TRBV12-3/TRBV12-4|TRBJ2-3|TRBD2
TGTGCCAGCAGTCGCCCGATACTAGCGGGGGGCCCCACAGATACGCAGTATTTT
CASSRPILAGGPTDTQYF
>-|15|TRBV5-1|TRBJ2-3|TRBD2
TGCGCCAGCAGCTCAGGACTAGCGACCGCAGATACGCAGTATTTT
CASSSGLATADTQYF
>-|14|TRBV6-6|TRBJ1-5|-
TGTGCCAGCAACCCGGCGGATTTTAATCAGCCCCAGCATTTT
CASNPADFNQPQHF
>many|18|TRBV7-9|TRBJ2-3|-
TGTGCCAGCAGCTTTTCCCCGACGTCCGGGCACCACACAGATACGCAGTATTTT
CASSFSPTSGHHTDTQYF
>-|15|TRBV14|TRBJ2-1|TRBD1
TGTGCCAGCAGCCAGATGACAGGGGTGGTCAATGAGCAGTTCTTC
CASSQMTGVVNEQFF
>few|14|TRBV27|TRBJ2-1|-
TGTGCCAGCAACCCAGGGGCTTCCTACAATGAGCAGTTCTTC
CASNPGASYNEQFF
>-|14|TRBV7-9|TRBJ2-3|-
TGTGCCAGCAGCTTCAGCAGGCCCACAGATACGCAGTATTTT
CASSFSRPTDTQYF